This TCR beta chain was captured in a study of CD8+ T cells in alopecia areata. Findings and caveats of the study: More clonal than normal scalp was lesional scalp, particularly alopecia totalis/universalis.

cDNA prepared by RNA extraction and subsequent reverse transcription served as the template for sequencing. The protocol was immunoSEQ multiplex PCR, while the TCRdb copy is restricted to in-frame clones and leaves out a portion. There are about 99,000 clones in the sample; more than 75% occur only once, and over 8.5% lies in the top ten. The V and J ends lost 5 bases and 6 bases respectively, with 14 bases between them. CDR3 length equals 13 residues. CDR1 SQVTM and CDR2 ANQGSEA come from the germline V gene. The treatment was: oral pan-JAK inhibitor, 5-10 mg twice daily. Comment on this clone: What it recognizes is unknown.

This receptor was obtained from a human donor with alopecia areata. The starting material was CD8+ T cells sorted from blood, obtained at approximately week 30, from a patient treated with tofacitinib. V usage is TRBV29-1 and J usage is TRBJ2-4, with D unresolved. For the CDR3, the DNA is TGCAGCGTTATGGAAGCGCCGTCAAACATTCAGTACTTC. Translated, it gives CSVMEAPSNIQYF.